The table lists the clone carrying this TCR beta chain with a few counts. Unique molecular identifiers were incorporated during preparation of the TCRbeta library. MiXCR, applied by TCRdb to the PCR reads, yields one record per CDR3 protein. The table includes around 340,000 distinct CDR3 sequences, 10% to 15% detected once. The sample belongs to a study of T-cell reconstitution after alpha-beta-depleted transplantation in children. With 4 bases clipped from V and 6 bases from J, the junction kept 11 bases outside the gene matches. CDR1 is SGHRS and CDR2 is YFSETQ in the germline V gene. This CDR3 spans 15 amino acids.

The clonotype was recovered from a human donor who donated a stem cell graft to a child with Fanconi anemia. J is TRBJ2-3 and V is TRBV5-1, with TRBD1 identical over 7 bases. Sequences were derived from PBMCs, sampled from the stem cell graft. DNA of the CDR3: TGCGCCAGCAGCGCGCAACAGGGGAGCAGGGATACGCAGTATTTT. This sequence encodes CASSAQQGSRDTQYF.